Reported below is one TCR beta chain. Data came from immunoSEQ multiplex PCR; TCRdb stores just in-frame clones and leaves some out. Here the sample spans tens of thousands of clones, around 92% being singletons. The data originate from a study of blood T cell repertoires in COVID-19. Overall study: Acute-phase and convalescent COVID-19 samples originated in the United States, Italy and Spain.

This CDR3 is 13 amino acids long. V lost 0 bases, J lost 5 bases, and 8 bases lay in between. Germline V gives CDR1 SGHNT, CDR2 YYREEE (reference sequence). The specimen was peripheral blood. The TCR was taken from a woman aged 70-85 years with active COVID-19. The chain links TRBV5-4 to TRBJ2-5, with D unclear. The CDR3 nucleotides are TGTGCCAGCAGCTTGGGAGGTGGGGAGACCCAGTACTTC. Its protein product is CASSLGGGETQYF.